This entry describes one T cell receptor (beta chain). It lacks a known antigen. No base quality information exists; no much larger clone differs at one position. Separate from the approximately 670-subject first cohort, the validation cohort of 90 to 150 subjects was the group to which the donors belonged. Here V drops 4 bases and J drops 0 bases, and the junction holds 6 bases not matched to any gene. The germline V gene yields MDHEN for CDR1 and SYDVKM for CDR2. Spanning cysteine to phenylalanine, the CDR3 consists of 15 amino acids. Here the CDR3 DNA is all that survives: 45 bases in frame from base 1. These data come from a study of cytomegalovirus exposure and HLA in healthy donors (dated by TCRdb to the late 2010s). Context from the whole study: According to a later analysis, one platform produced both the 100 to 150 validation repertoires and the roughly 660 repertoires of the first cohort. Along with the roughly 670-subject first cohort, a separate validation cohort of 120 different subjects was used. To predict cytomegalovirus infection status, the study brought together high-throughput TCR immunosequencing, statistical association of individual TCRs with disease status, and machine learning. The study was designed to test whether signatures of past pathogen exposure could be identified by cataloging public T cell receptors. What the authors observed across the whole study: According to the authors, the approach could potentially be generalized to other disease states and immunological phenotypes. The classifier was reported to diagnose cytomegalovirus status with high specificity and sensitivity in both the original and validation cohorts. In the study, around 160 TCR beta chains were listed as associated with cytomegalovirus. A later analysis had no HLA typing for the validation cohort, so co-occurrence there was scored across all 130 or so repertoires. In vitro tests confirmed that a few of the cytomegalovirus-associated TCR beta chains recognize cytomegalovirus antigens. Most TCR sequences were seen in very few donors, while some public TCRs were found in many individuals. Of the cluster scores, 90% to 95% were above 0 in a later analysis, which found that TCRs clustered in the first cohort also tended to co-occur in the approximately 120 validation repertoires.

Library preparation was by the immunoSEQ multiplex PCR assay. As for the authors' bioinformatics: A statistical classification framework was built for diagnosing cytomegalovirus status from the catalog of TCR beta chain sequences. TCRdb took this table from immuneACCESS and kept in-frame rearrangements with V and J called. Such tables lack part of the clones; where checked against another copy, unresolved V genes explain under half of the gap, and the rest is unexplained. D and trimming were read from the DNA, whereas the V and J calls and clone size are those reported in that table. The sample table records roughly 140,000 clones; approximately 91% of these occur just once. In total, the top ten clones hold around 3.4% of the sample.

The sequenced material came from PBMCs. The sequence links TRBV28 to TRBJ2-7; TRBD1 aligns with 7 central bases. This receptor was identified in a woman under 30 in good health and CMV-seropositive. The DNA sequence follows: TGTGCCAGCAGTTCCGGGACAGACAACTCCTACGAGCAGTACTTC. This sequence encodes CASSSGTDNSYEQYF.